This entry lists 17 T cell receptor beta chains sequenced from one sample in a study of blood T cell repertoires in COVID-19. Only in-frame clones appear in the TCRdb table, and some are missing; sequencing was by immunoSEQ multiplex PCR. The sample shows some 150,000 clones, around 79% of them seen only once. Sequenced: peripheral blood. Every receptor here comes from a man aged 50-60 years with active or convalescent COVID-19.

This clone was seen a few times. The CDR3 DNA reads TGTGCCACCAGAGTGTCGGGACAGGCTCTCTATGGCTACACCTTC. This translates into CATRVSGQALYGYTF. V gene TRBV24-1 combines with J gene TRBJ1-2; 8 positions agree with TRBD1. Germline V lookup: CDR1 KGHDR, CDR2 SFDVKD. V trimming: 7 bases; J trimming: 4 bases; junction bases outside the gene matches: 10. The CDR3 length is 15 residues.

The chain employs TRBV5-1 and TRBJ2-7; 8 bases fit TRBD1. The CDR3 is 14 residues long. With V trimmed by 4 bases and J by 2 bases, 5 bases remained unmatched. The germline CDR1 and CDR2 sequences are SGHRS and YFSETQ. The chain's CDR3 is CASSTRQGPYEQYF. The CDR3 DNA reads as TGCGCCAGCAGCACCCGACAGGGGCCCTACGAGCAGTACTTC.

This chain connects TRBV5-5 to TRBJ2-1; 13 nucleotides line up with TRBD2. The CDR3 spans 16 residues. Germline values: CDR1 SGHKS, CDR2 YYEKEE (reference sequence). Trimming took 0 bases from V and 9 from J; bases not matched to a gene: 6. CDR3 amino acids: CASSLGLAGGGGEQFF. The CDR3 nucleotides read TGTGCCAGCAGCTTGGGACTAGCGGGAGGTGGGGGTGAGCAGTTCTTC.

The chain carries TRBV19 and TRBJ2-7, with 10 nucleotides matching TRBD1. CDR1 and CDR2 from the germline V gene are LNHDA and SQIVND (reference sequence). The CDR3 spans 16 residues. V trimming: 3 bases; J trimming: 5 bases; junction bases outside the gene matches: 10. The CDR3 here is CASSMTGTGVVDEQYF. Written as DNA, the CDR3 is TGTGCCAGTAGTATGACCGGGACAGGGGTTGTTGACGAGCAGTACTTC. Filled out from reference TRBV19 and TRBJ2-7, the complete variable domain reads DGGITQSPKYLFRKEGQNVTLSCEQNLNHDAMYWYRQDPGQGLRLIYYSQIVNDFQKGDIAEGYSVSREKKESFPLTVTSAQKNPTAFYLCASSMTGTGVVDEQYFGPGTRLTVT.

CDR3 sequence reads: CASSESGAGGETQYF. The CDR3 nucleotides are TGCGCCAGCAGTGAGTCCGGAGCGGGAGGGGAGACCCAGTACTTC. The chain joins TRBV10-1 to TRBJ2-5, with 10 bases aligning to TRBD2. V gave up 0 bases and J gave up 5 bases; unmatched junction bases: 3. The germline gives CDR1 WNHNN, CDR2 SYGVQD (reference sequence). The CDR3 is 15 amino acids.

In its sample, this clone was seen once. The V call is TRBV5-5, the J call TRBJ1-1, with TRBD1 matching 9 bases. This CDR3 has 14 residues. Looked up from germline, CDR1 is SGHKS and CDR2 is YYEKEE (reference sequence). J gave up 10 bases and V 4 bases, and 11 bases lay outside the gene matches. This CDR3 is CASSQGTGIGGAFF. The CDR3 DNA reads TGTGCCAGCAGCCAAGGGACAGGGATCGGTGGAGCTTTCTTT.

The chain employs TRBV27 and TRBJ2-1, with a tentative D call TRBD2 (7 bases). V lost 7 bases to trimming and J lost 9 bases, with 13 bases between them. The CDR3 contains 12 residues. The germline V gene has CDR1 MNHEY and CDR2 SMNVEV (reference sequence). For the CDR3, the DNA is TGTGCCAGCACGGGGGGCTGGGGTGAGCAGTTCTTC. Its protein is CASTGGWGEQFF.

V is TRBV27 and J is TRBJ1-3; no clear D. Looked up from germline, CDR1 is MNHEY and CDR2 is SMNVEV (reference sequence). This CDR3 region has 13 residues. Trimming took off 4 bases at V and 2 bases at J, with 6 bases between the two ends. The CDR3 protein is CASSYKPGNTIYF. CDR3 nucleotides: TGTGCCAGCAGTTATAAGCCTGGAAACACCATATATTTT.

The V gene is TRBV15, the J gene TRBJ2-1; D possibly corresponds to TRBD2 (5 bases). The CDR3 totals 15 residues. The ends were cut back, 0 bases at V and 4 bases at J, with 10 bases in the middle. Germline V CDR1 and CDR2: LNHNV, YYDKDF (reference sequence). Here the CDR3 reads CATSREITRYNEQFF. The CDR3 DNA reads TGTGCCACCAGCAGAGAAATAACTAGATACAATGAGCAGTTCTTC. Full variable domain (remainder filled in from reference TRBV15 and TRBJ2-1): DAMVIQNPRYQVTQFGKPVTLSCSQTLNHNVMYWYQQKSSQAPKLLFHYYDKDFNNEADTPDNFQSRRPNTSFCFLDIRSPGLGDTAMYLCATSREITRYNEQFFGPGTRLTVL.

This clone was seen a few times. The chain recombines TRBV20-1 with TRBJ1-2; the D is unclear. The CDR3 length is 11 residues. V lost 5 bases to trimming and J lost 3 bases, with 7 bases between them. Germline CDR1 reads DFQATT; CDR2 reads SNEGSKA (reference sequence). The CDR3, as DNA: TGCAGTGCTGAGAATTACTATGGCTACACCTTC. Translation: CSAENYYGYTF.

This clone was seen many times. V gene TRBV7-9 combines with J gene TRBJ2-1; 10 bases line up with TRBD2. V lost 3 bases and J lost 6; bases outside the gene matches: 11. The V gene's germline CDR1 is SEHNR and CDR2 FQNEAQ (reference sequence). The CDR3 spans 17 residues. In nucleotides, the CDR3 is TGTGCCAGCAGCTTTCGACTAGCGGGTGCTTCTGGCAATGAGCAGTTCTTC. It translates to CASSFRLAGASGNEQFF. The variable domain in full, completed from reference TRBV7-9 and TRBJ2-1, reads DTGVSQNPRHKITKRGQNVTFRCDPISEHNRLYWYRQTLGQGPEFLTYFQNEAQLEKSRLLSDRFSAERPKGSFSTLEIQRTEQGDSAMYLCASSFRLAGASGNEQFFGPGTRLTVL.

The chain employs TRBV29-1 and TRBJ1-3; perhaps TRBD1 as D (5 bases). V was cut by 1 base and J by 9 bases, with 10 bases left in between. Germline V gives CDR1 SQVTM, CDR2 ANQGSEA. This CDR3 contains 12 residues. The CDR3 DNA reads TGCAGCGTTGAAGGGCCGGGGGGCACCATATATTTT. This codes for CSVEGPGGTIYF.

J is TRBJ1-4 and V is TRBV25-1; 8 bases map to TRBD1. The germline CDR1 and CDR2 sequences are MGHDK and SYGVNS. With 5 bases clipped from V and 3 bases from J, the junction kept 5 bases outside the gene matches. The CDR3 has 15 residues. The CDR3 nucleotides are TGTGCCAGCAGTACCAGGGGGCCGGCTAATGAAAAACTGTTTTTT. Amino acid sequence: CASSTRGPANEKLFF.

V gene TRBV19 combines with J gene TRBJ1-3; weak D call: TRBD1 (6 bases). CDR1 LNHDA and CDR2 SQIVND come from the germline V gene (reference sequence). This CDR3 comprises 13 residues. The V end was cut by 6 bases, the J end by 1 base, with 7 bases between. The DNA of the CDR3 is TGTGCCAGTAGCGGACAGTCTGGAAACACCATATATTTT. Its protein product is CASSGQSGNTIYF.

The J gene is TRBJ1-5, the V gene TRBV7-9; weak D call: TRBD1 (5 bases). V lost 1 base and J 7 bases, leaving 14 bases between the germline ends. The CDR3 contains 15 residues. Germline values: CDR1 SEHNR, CDR2 FQNEAQ (reference sequence). CDR3 protein: CASSLDRSVGQPQHF. The CDR3, as DNA: TGTGCCAGCAGCTTAGACAGGTCGGTCGGCCAGCCCCAGCATTTT.

This clone was picked up one time. The chain recombines TRBV10-1 with TRBJ2-5; 9 nucleotides agree with TRBD1. Germline V gives CDR1 WNHNN, CDR2 SYGVQD (reference sequence). The J segment lost 5 bases and the V segment lost 5 bases, leaving 3 bases of the junction unmatched. This CDR3 has 13 amino acids. The CDR3 DNA reads TGCGCCAGCAGTCGGGACAGGGTGGAGACCCAGTACTTC. Its translation is CASSRDRVETQYF.

This clone was seen a handful of times. V gene TRBV12-5 combines with J gene TRBJ2-2; D remains unclear. Germline V gives CDR1 LGHNT, CDR2 FRNRAP. V lost 4 bases to trimming and J lost 4 bases, with 10 bases between them. The CDR3 consists of 14 residues. The CDR3: CASGSWPGTGELFF. CDR3 sequence (DNA): TGTGCTAGTGGTTCATGGCCGGGCACCGGGGAGCTGTTTTTT.